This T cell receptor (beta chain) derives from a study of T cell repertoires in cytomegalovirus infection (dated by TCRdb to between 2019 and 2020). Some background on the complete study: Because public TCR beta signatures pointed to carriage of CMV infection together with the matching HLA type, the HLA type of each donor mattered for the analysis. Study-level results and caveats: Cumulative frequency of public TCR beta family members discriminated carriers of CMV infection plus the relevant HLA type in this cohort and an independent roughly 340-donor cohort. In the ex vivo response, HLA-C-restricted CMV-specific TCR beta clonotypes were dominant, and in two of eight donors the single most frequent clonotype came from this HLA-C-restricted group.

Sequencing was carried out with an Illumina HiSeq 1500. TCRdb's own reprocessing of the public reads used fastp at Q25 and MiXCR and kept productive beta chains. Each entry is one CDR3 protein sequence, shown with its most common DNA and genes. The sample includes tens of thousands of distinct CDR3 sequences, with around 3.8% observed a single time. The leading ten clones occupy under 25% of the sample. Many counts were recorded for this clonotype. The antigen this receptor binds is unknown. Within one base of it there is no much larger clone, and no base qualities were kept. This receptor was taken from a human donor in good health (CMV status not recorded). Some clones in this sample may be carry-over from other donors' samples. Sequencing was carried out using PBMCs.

CDR3 reads: CASSLGTSSGELFF. The bases are TGTGCCAGCAGTTTAGGGACTTCTAGCGGGGAGCTGTTTTTT. Recombination linked TRBV12-3 or TRBV12-4 to TRBJ2-2; TRBD2 is perhaps the D gene, given 5 matching bases. V and J lose 1 base and 7 bases, and a span of 10 bases separates them. CDR3 length: 14 amino acids, cysteine to phenylalanine. Just CDR3 DNA is preserved here, 42 bases in frame from base 1.